This TCR beta chain was sequenced in a study of cytomegalovirus exposure and HLA in healthy donors. General observations from the study: Analyzed later, association rates of TCRs varied across HLA loci, with DRB1 most and HLA-C fewest. The authors later found HLA-associated TCR beta chains more clonally expanded than equally common others. Owing to their indistinguishability, certain V segments, notably TRBV6-2 and TRBV6-3, were excluded.

The PCR employed 60 Vbeta primers together with 13 Jbeta primers. TCRdb keeps only in-frame clones here, not all; method: immunoSEQ multiplex PCR. The top ten hold about 6% of the sample, which has under 200,000 clones, around 83% seen once. Comment on this clone: The antigen is not known.

The CDR3 has 14 residues. V lost 7 bases, J lost 5 bases, and 7 bases stayed unmatched. CDR1 is SNHLY, CDR2 FYNNEI, per germline. Input material: PBMCs. The J gene is TRBJ2-2, the V gene TRBV2, with 7 bases identical to TRBD1. This TCR was sampled from a man aged 50 to 59 in good health and CMV-seropositive. CDR3 region: CASTYRGSTGELFF. The CDR3 region has the DNA TGTGCCAGCACGTACAGGGGTTCGACCGGGGAGCTGTTTTTT.